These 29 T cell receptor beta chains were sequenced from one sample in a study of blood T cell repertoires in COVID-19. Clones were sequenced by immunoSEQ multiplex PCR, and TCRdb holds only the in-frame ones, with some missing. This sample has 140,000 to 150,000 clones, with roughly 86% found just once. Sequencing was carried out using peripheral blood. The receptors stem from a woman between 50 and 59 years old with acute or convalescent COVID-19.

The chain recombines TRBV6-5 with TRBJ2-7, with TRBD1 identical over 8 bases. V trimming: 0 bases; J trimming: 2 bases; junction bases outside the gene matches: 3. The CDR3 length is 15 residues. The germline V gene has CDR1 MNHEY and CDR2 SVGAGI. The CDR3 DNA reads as TGTGCCAGCAGTTACTCGCACAGGGGGACCTACGAGCAGTACTTC. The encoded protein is CASSYSHRGTYEQYF.

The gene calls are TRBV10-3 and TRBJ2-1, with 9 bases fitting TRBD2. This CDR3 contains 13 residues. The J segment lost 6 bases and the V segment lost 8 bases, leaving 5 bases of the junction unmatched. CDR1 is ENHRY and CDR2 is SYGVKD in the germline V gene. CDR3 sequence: CAIASGVSNEQFF. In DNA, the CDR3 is TGTGCCATCGCTAGCGGGGTGTCCAATGAGCAGTTCTTC.

CDR3 bases: TGTGCCACCAGTGACTCACGGACAGGGAGGAACACTGAAGCTTTCTTT. Translating it yields CATSDSRTGRNTEAFF. This chain joins TRBV24-1 and TRBJ1-1; 8 bases agree with TRBD1. With V trimmed by 4 bases and J by 1 base, 7 bases remained unmatched. CDR1 and CDR2 (germline): KGHDR, SFDVKD. The CDR3 has 16 residues.

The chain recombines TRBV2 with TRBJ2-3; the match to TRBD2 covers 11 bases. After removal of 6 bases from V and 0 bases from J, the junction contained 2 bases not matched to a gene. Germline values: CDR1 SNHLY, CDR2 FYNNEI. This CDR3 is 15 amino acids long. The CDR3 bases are TGTGCCAGCAGACGACTAGCGGGGAGCACAGATACGCAGTATTTT. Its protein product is CASRRLAGSTDTQYF. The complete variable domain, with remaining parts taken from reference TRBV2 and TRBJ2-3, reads EPEVTQTPSHQVTQMGQEVILRCVPISNHLYFYWYRQILGQKVEFLVSFYNNEISEKSEIFDDQFSVERPDGSNFTLKIRSTKLEDSAMYFCASRRLAGSTDTQYFGPGTRLTVL.

The CDR3 DNA reads as TGTGCCAGCAGGATTCCTCCTGGGACAGGGAAGGGTAGGGTC. Protein product: CASRIPPGTGKGRV. This rearrangement joins TRBV21-1 to TRBJ2-7; the table's D call, TRBD1, has no DNA check behind it. TRBV21-1 is an annotated pseudogene. The CDR3 covers 14 residues.

CDR3 coding DNA: TGTGCCAGCAGGGGGCCCTCCTGGACCCAGTACTTC. Translation gives CASRGPSWTQYF. The chain employs TRBV2 and TRBJ2-5; D may be TRBD1 (5 bases). Trimming cost V 6 bases and J 7 bases, with 12 bases left between them. Germline V gene data show CDR1 as SNHLY and CDR2 as FYNNEI. The length of the CDR3 is 12 residues. Full variable domain (rest looked up from reference TRBV2 and TRBJ2-5): EPEVTQTPSHQVTQMGQEVILRCVPISNHLYFYWYRQILGQKVEFLVSFYNNEISEKSEIFDDQFSVERPDGSNFTLKIRSTKLEDSAMYFCASRGPSWTQYFGPGTRLLVL.

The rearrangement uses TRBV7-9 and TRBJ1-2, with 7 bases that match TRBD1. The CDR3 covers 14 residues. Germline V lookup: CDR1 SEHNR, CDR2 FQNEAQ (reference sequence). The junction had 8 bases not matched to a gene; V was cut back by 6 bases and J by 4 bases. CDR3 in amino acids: CASSPRDRVYGYTF. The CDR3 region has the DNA TGTGCCAGCAGTCCCCGGGACAGAGTCTATGGCTACACCTTC.

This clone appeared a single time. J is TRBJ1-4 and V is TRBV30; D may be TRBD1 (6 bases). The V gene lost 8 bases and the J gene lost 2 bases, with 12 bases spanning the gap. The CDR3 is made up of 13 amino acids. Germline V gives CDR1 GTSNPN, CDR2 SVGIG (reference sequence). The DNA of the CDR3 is TGTGCCAGGCAGGGGTCGACTAATGAAAAACTGTTTTTT. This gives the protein CARQGSTNEKLFF.

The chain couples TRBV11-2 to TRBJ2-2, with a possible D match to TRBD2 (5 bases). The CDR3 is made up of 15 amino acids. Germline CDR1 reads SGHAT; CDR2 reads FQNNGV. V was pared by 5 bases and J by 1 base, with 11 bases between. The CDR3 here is CASSLILGNTGELFF. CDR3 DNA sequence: TGTGCCAGCAGCCTCATACTAGGGAACACCGGGGAGCTGTTTTTT.

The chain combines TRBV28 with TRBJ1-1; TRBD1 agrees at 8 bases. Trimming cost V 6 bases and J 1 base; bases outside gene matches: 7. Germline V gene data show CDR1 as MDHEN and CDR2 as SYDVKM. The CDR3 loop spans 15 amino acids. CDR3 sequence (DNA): TGTGCCAGCAGGCAGTACAGGGGGAAGAACACTGAAGCTTTCTTT. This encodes CASRQYRGKNTEAFF.

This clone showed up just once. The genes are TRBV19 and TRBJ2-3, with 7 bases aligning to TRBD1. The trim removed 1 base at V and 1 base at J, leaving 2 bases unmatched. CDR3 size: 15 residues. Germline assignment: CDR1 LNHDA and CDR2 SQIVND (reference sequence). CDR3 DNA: TGTGCCAGTAGTATAGGAGGGGGCCGCACAGATACGCAGTATTTT. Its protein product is CASSIGGGRTDTQYF.

This CDR3 reads CAWTEGQGTNEQYF. The CDR3 coding sequence is TGTGCCTGGACCGAGGGACAGGGTACCAACGAGCAGTACTTC. The chain employs TRBV30 and TRBJ2-7; TRBD1 matches at 9 bases. The germline V gene encodes CDR1 GTSNPN and CDR2 SVGIG (reference sequence). This CDR3 is 14 amino acids long. V lost 4 bases and J lost 5; bases outside the gene matches: 9.

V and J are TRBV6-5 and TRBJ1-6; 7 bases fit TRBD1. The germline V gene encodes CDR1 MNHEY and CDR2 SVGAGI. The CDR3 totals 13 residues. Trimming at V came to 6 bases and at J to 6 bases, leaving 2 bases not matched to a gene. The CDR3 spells CASSGTANSPLHF. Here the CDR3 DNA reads TGTGCCAGCAGCGGGACAGCTAATTCACCCCTCCACTTT.

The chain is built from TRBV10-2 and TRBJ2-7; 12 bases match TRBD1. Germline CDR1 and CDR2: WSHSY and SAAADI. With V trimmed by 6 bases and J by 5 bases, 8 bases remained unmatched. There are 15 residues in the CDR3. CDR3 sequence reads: CASRSRGDRGHEQYF. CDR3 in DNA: TGCGCCAGCAGATCTCGCGGGGACAGGGGGCACGAGCAGTACTTC.

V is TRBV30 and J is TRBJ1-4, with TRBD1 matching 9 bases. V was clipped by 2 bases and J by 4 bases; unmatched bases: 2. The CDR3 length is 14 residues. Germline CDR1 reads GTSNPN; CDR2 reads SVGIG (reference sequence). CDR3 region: CAWSLGQGNEKLFF. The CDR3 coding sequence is TGTGCCTGGAGTCTGGGACAGGGTAATGAAAAACTGTTTTTT.

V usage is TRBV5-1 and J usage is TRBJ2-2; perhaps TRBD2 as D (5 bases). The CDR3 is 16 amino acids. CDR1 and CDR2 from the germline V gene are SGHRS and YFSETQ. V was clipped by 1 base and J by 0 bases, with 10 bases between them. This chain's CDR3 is CASSLPRAPNTGELFF. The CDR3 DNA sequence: TGCGCCAGCAGCTTGCCGCGGGCCCCGAACACCGGGGAGCTGTTTTTT.

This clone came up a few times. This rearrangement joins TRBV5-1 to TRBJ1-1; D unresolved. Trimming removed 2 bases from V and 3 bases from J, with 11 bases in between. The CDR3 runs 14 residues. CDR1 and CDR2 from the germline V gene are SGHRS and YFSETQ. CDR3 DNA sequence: TGCGCCAGCAGCTTAGCACAGAGTTACACTGAAGCTTTCTTT. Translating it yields CASSLAQSYTEAFF.

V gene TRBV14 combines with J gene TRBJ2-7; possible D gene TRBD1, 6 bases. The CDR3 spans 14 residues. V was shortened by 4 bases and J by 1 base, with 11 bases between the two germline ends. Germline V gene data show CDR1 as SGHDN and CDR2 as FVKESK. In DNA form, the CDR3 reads TGTGCCAGCAGCCCTGGGGGCCTTTCCTACGAGCAGTACTTC. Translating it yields CASSPGGLSYEQYF.

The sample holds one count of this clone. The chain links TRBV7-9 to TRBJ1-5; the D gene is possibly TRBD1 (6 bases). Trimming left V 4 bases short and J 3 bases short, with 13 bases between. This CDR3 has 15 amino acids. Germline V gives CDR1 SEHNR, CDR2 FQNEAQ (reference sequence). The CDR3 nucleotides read TGTGCCAGCAGCTCGACAGGTCTCATCAATCAGCCCCAGCATTTT. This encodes CASSSTGLINQPQHF.

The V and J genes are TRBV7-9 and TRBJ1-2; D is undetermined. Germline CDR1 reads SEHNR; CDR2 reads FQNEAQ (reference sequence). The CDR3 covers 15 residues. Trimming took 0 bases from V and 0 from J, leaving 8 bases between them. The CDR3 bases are TGTGCCAGCAGCTTAGCACAGTTAACTAACTATGGCTACACCTTC. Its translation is CASSLAQLTNYGYTF.

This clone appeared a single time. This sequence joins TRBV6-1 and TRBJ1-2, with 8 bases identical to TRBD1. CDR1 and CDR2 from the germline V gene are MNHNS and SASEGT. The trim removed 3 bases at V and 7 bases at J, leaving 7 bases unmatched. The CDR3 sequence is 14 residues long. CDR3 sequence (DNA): TGTGCCAGCAGTGATGGACAGGGTTCAGTTGGCTACACCTTC. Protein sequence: CASSDGQGSVGYTF.

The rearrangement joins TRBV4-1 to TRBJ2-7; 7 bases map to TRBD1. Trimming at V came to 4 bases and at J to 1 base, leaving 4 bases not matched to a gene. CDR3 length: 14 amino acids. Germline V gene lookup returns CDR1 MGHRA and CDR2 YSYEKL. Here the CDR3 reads CASSPLTGSYEQYF. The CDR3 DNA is TGCGCCAGCAGCCCATTGACAGGGTCCTACGAGCAGTACTTC.

CDR3 protein: CSVGGGDSPLHF. The DNA for the CDR3 is TGCAGCGTTGGAGGGGGAGATTCACCCCTCCACTTT. V and J are TRBV29-1 and TRBJ1-6; maybe TRBD1 (6 bases). This CDR3 has 12 amino acids. Per the germline V gene, CDR1 is SQVTM and CDR2 is ANQGSEA. V shed 4 bases and J shed 8 bases, with 9 bases lying between them. The full variable domain, rest sourced from reference TRBV29-1 and TRBJ1-6, is SAVISQKPSRDICQRGTSLTIQCQVDSQVTMMFWYRQQPGQSLTLIATANQGSEATYESGFVIDKFPISRPNLTFSTLTVSNMSPEDSSIYLCSVGGGDSPLHFGNGTRLTVT.

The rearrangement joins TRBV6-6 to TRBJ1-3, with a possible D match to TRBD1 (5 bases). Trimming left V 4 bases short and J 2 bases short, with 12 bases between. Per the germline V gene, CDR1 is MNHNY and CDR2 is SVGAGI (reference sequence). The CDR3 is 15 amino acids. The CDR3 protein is CASSFYGGAGNTIYF. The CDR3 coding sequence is TGTGCCAGCAGTTTCTATGGGGGGGCTGGAAACACCATATATTTT.

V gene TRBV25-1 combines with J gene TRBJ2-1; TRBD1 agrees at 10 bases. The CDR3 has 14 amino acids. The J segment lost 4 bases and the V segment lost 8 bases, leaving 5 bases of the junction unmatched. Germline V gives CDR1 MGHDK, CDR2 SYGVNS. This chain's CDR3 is CASGGQGVYNEQFF. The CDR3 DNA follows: TGTGCCAGCGGCGGACAGGGGGTATACAATGAGCAGTTCTTC.

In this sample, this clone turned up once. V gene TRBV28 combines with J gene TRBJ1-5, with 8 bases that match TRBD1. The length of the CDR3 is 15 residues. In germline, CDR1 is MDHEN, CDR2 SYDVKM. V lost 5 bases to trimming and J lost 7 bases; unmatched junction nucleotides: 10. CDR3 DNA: TGTGCCAGCAGTCACACCCGGACAGGGAGGCAGCCCCAGCATTTT. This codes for CASSHTRTGRQPQHF.

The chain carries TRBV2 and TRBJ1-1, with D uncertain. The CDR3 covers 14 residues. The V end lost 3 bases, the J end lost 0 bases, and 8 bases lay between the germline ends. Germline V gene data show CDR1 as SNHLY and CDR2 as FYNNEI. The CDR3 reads CASSEGTMNTEAFF. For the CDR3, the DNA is TGTGCCAGCAGTGAGGGCACCATGAACACTGAAGCTTTCTTT. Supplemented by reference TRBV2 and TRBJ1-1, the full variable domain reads EPEVTQTPSHQVTQMGQEVILRCVPISNHLYFYWYRQILGQKVEFLVSFYNNEISEKSEIFDDQFSVERPDGSNFTLKIRSTKLEDSAMYFCASSEGTMNTEAFFGQGTRLTVV.

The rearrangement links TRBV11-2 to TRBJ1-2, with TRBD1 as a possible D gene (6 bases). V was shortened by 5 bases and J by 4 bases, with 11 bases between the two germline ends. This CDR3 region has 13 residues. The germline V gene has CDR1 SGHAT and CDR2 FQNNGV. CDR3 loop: CASSRTAAYGYTF. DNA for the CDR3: TGTGCCAGCAGCCGGACAGCCGCCTATGGCTACACCTTC. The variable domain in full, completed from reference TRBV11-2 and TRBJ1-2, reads EAGVAQSPRYKIIEKRQSVAFWCNPISGHATLYWYQQILGQGPKLLIQFQNNGVVDDSQLPKDRFSAERLKGVDSTLKIQPAKLEDSAVYLCASSRTAAYGYTFGSGTRLTVV.

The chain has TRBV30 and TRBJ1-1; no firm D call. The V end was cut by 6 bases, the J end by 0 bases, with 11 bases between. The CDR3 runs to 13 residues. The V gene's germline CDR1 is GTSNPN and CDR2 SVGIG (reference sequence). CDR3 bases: TGTGCCTGTTTGATACACATGAACACTGAAGCTTTCTTT. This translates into CACLIHMNTEAFF.